These 6 T cell receptor beta chains share one sample of origin, sequenced in a study of T cell responses to AZD1222 COVID-19 vaccine. Here immunoSEQ multiplex PCR was the method, and the copy in TCRdb shows in-frame clones only, minus some. Of about 150,000 clones listed, 85% to 95% are singletons. The sample consisted of peripheral blood, taken on day 0 of AZD1222 vaccination. These receptors all come from an adult in good health.

The sample holds one count of this clone. V and J are TRBV28 and TRBJ1-2; D unresolved. The V gene lost 7 bases and the J gene lost 4 bases, with 19 bases spanning the gap. CDR1 is MDHEN and CDR2 is SYDVKM in the germline V gene. The length of the CDR3 is 15 residues. CDR3 protein: CASTPRGGYVYGYTF. In nucleotides, the CDR3 is TGTGCCAGCACCCCCCGCGGAGGGTACGTCTATGGCTACACCTTC.

The chain joins TRBV6-5 to TRBJ1-2; no firm D call. The V and J ends lost 7 bases and 4 bases respectively, with 19 bases between them. Germline values: CDR1 MNHEY, CDR2 SVGAGI. The CDR3 runs to 15 residues. The DNA of the CDR3 is TGTGCCAGCATCCCCGATGGTGCTTATAGCTATGGCTACACCTTC. It specifies CASIPDGAYSYGYTF.

This sequence joins TRBV27 and TRBJ2-7; tentative D call: TRBD1 (6 bases). CDR3 size: 15 residues. V lost 2 bases and J 3 bases, leaving 14 bases between the germline ends. Germline V gene data show CDR1 as MNHEY and CDR2 as SMNVEV (reference sequence). CDR3 coding DNA: TGTGCCAGCAGTTTAGTCCCCCAACAGGGCTACGAGCAGTACTTC. Its protein is CASSLVPQQGYEQYF.

This clone was counted between two and nine times. The chain combines TRBV10-1 with TRBJ2-2, with D perhaps TRBD2 (7 bases). This CDR3 is 16 amino acids long. V was shortened by 0 bases and J by 4 bases, with 12 bases between the two germline ends. From germline, CDR1 is WNHNN and CDR2 SYGVQD (reference sequence). The CDR3 region has the DNA TGCGCCAGCAGTGAGTCGTGGCGGGGGCTCACCGGGGAGCTGTTTTTT. Protein product: CASSESWRGLTGELFF.

This chain joins TRBV30 and TRBJ1-1, with D possibly being TRBD1 (5 bases). V was shortened by 3 bases and J by 1 base, with 12 bases between the two germline ends. The CDR3 has 14 amino acids. Looked up from germline, CDR1 is GTSNPN and CDR2 is SVGIG (reference sequence). The chain's CDR3 is CAWRAPTGNTEAFF. CDR3 DNA sequence: TGTGCCTGGAGGGCACCCACAGGGAACACTGAAGCTTTCTTT.

The genes are TRBV2 and TRBJ1-1; possibly TRBD1 for D (5 bases). The CDR3 spans 15 residues. V was clipped by 4 bases and J by 6 bases, with 18 bases between them. CDR1 SNHLY and CDR2 FYNNEI come from the germline V gene. The CDR3 nucleotides read TGTGCCAGCAGTGCACAACCCAGGGTTTTATCTGAAGCTTTCTTT. Translated, it gives CASSAQPRVLSEAFF.